Listed below are T cell receptor beta chains from one sample, sequenced in a study of cytomegalovirus exposure and HLA in healthy donors. The table came from immunoSEQ multiplex PCR; TCRdb's copy has only in-frame clones and leaves some out. The repertoire holds some 190,000 clones, with over 65% as singletons. The sample taken for sequencing was PBMCs. The receptors shown here come from a young man in good health and CMV-seronegative. CDR3s include the opening cysteine and the closing phenylalanine or tryptophan. A D gene is named only where the DNA matches it firmly. The size entry is marked missing in some rows and otherwise reads once, few, many or a size class.

once | TRBJ1-2 | TRBV5-1 | TRBD1 | 14 | TGCGCCAGCAGCCGATCAGGGGGCGATTATGGCTACACCTTC | CASSRSGGDYGYTF
NA | TRBJ2-5 | TRBV7-9 | TRBD1 | 17 | TGTGCCAGCAGCTTAGTTCTAGGGACAGGGGATCAAGAGACCCAGTACTTC | CASSLVLGTGDQETQYF
NA | TRBJ2-1 | TRBV7-8 | NA | 16 | TGTGCCAGCAGCTTAGTAGCTAAAGGCTCCTACAATGAGCAGTTCTTC | CASSLVAKGSYNEQFF
NA | TRBJ2-2 | TRBV2 | TRBD1 | 16 | TGTGCCAGCAATCAGGACAGGGCAGCGAACACCGGGGAGCTGTTTTTT | CASNQDRAANTGELFF
NA | TRBJ2-1 | TRBV5-1 | TRBD2 | 16 | TGCGCCAGCAGCTTGGCCAGGCTAGCGGGGGTAGACGAGCAGTTCTTC | CASSLARLAGVDEQFF
NA | TRBJ2-3 | TRBV11-3 | NA | 11 | TGTGCCAGCGGGAGGGGGGATACGCAGTATTTT | CASGRGDTQYF
NA | TRBJ2-2 | TRBV5-1 | TRBD2 | 14 | TGCGCCAGCTTTTACGGGAGGACTACCGGGGAGCTGTTTTTT | CASFYGRTTGELFF
NA | TRBJ1-6 | TRBV9 | NA | 15 | TGTGCCAGCAGTGCAGACAGCGCCGGTAATTCACCCCTCCACTTT | CASSADSAGNSPLHF
once | TRBJ2-5 | TRBV5-1 | TRBD1 | 14 | TGCGCCAGCAGCGCGAGACAGGGCCCGGCGACCCAGTACTTC | CASSARQGPATQYF
once | TRBJ2-1 | TRBV29-1 | NA | 12 | TGCAGCGTGGCGAAGGGGGTCAATGAGCAGTTCTTC | CSVAKGVNEQFF
NA | TRBJ2-5 | TRBV4-1 | NA | 13 | TGCGCCAGCAGCCTCACAGTAGGAGAGACCCAGTACTTC | CASSLTVGETQYF
NA | TRBJ2-3 | TRBV5-8 | NA | 11 | TGTGCCAGCGGCACGAAAGATACGCAGTATTTT | CASGTKDTQYF
NA | TRBJ1-3 | TRBV19 | NA | 16 | TGTGCCAGTAGTCCTATCGTGGTGCCCGCGAGAAACACCATATATTTT | CASSPIVVPARNTIYF
NA | TRBJ1-2 | TRBV4-1 | NA | 15 | TGCGCCAGCAGCCAAGAGTCCGGGAGGGACGATGGCTACACCTTC | CASSQESGRDDGYTF
once | TRBJ2-2 | TRBV29-1 | NA | 13 | TGCAGCTGTCTAGGGGCCGTCACCGGGGAGCTGTTTTTT | CSCLGAVTGELFF
NA | TRBJ2-1 | TRBV15 | NA | 10 | TGTGCCACCAGCCGCGGGGAGCAGTTCTTC | CATSRGEQFF
NA | TRBJ2-1 | TRBV4-1 | NA | 13 | TGCGCCAGCAGCCAGGCGGAGGGAAATGAGCAGTTCTTC | CASSQAEGNEQFF
many | TRBJ1-1 | TRBV27 | NA | 12 | TGTGCCAGCACCCTTCTGAACACTGAAGCTTTCTTT | CASTLLNTEAFF
NA | TRBJ1-5 | TRBV6-5 | NA | 13 | TGTGCCAGCAGTTCCTTAAGCAATCAGCCCCAGCATTTT | CASSSLSNQPQHF
NA | TRBJ2-2 | TRBV15 | TRBD1 | 16 | TGTGCCACCAGCAGTACCGGGACAGTTAACACCGGGGAGCTGTTTTTT | CATSSTGTVNTGELFF
NA | TRBJ2-1 | TRBV13 | NA | 14 | TGTGCCAGCAGCCCTCGACTTATTGTATATGAGCAGTTCTTC | CASSPRLIVYEQFF
NA | TRBJ1-6 | TRBV2 | NA | 13 | TGTGCCAGCAGTGTCGACACTAATTCACCCCTCCACTTT | CASSVDTNSPLHF
once | TRBJ2-1 | TRBV6-5 | NA | 14 | TGTGCCAGCAGCTCACCCAAGGAGGGTTATGAGCAGTTCTTC | CASSSPKEGYEQFF
NA | TRBJ2-6 | TRBV7-2 | TRBD1 | 17 | TGTGCCAGCAGCTGGAGACAGGGGGCTTCTGGGGCCAACGTCCTGACTTTC | CASSWRQGASGANVLTF
NA | TRBJ2-4 | TRBV4-1 | TRBD2 | 15 | TGCGCCAGCAGCCAAGATTTGGCGGGAGAAAACATTCAGTACTTC | CASSQDLAGENIQYF
NA | TRBJ1-1 | TRBV7-9 | NA | 15 | TGTGCCAGCAGCCCCTCGCGGCAGATGAACACTGAAGCTTTCTTT | CASSPSRQMNTEAFF
NA | TRBJ1-1 | TRBV7-2 | NA | 16 | TGTGCCAGCAGCTTTTGGGGCGGACATCAGAACACTGAAGCTTTCTTT | CASSFWGGHQNTEAFF
NA | TRBJ1-1 | TRBV14 | NA | 17 | TGTGCCAGCAGCCAAAAGCCCGGGACACACTTGAACACTGAAGCTTTCTTT | CASSQKPGTHLNTEAFF
NA | TRBJ2-4 | TRBV19 | TRBD2 | 16 | TGTGCCAGTAGCATCCATGGTAGCGGGAGCGAAAACATTCAGTACTTC | CASSIHGSGSENIQYF
NA | TRBJ2-3 | TRBV28 | NA | 12 | TGTGCCAGCAGTACAGGCTCCGATACGCAGTATTTT | CASSTGSDTQYF
NA | TRBJ2-2 | TRBV7-2 | NA | 16 | TGTGCCAGCAGGTTGTCAGGTGGCAGGGTCACCGGGGAGCTGTTTTTT | CASRLSGGRVTGELFF
NA | TRBJ2-7 | TRBV27 | NA | 15 | TGTGCCAGCAGTTTGGCAGGGCCTAGCTCCTACGAGCAGTACTTC | CASSLAGPSSYEQYF
NA | TRBJ1-6 | TRBV9 | NA | 16 | TGTGCCAGCAGCGTAGACTCAGGGCATTATAATTCACCCCTCCACTTT | CASSVDSGHYNSPLHF
NA | TRBJ1-4 | TRBV27 | NA | 15 | TGTGCCAGCAGTTTGTCGGGGACAACTAATGAAAAACTGTTTTTT | CASSLSGTTNEKLFF
NA | TRBJ2-3 | TRBV2 | TRBD1 | 15 | TGTGCCAGCAGTGAGGTGACAGGGGCCCCAGATACGCAGTATTTT | CASSEVTGAPDTQYF
NA | TRBJ1-1 | TRBV30 | TRBD1 | 14 | TGTGCCTGGAGTACGGGACAGGGGAACACTGAAGCTTTCTTT | CAWSTGQGNTEAFF
NA | TRBJ2-7 | TRBV7-2 | TRBD1 | 15 | TGTGCCAGCAGCTTAGCTGTGGACAGGGTGGCCGAGCAGTACTTC | CASSLAVDRVAEQYF
NA | TRBJ2-1 | TRBV7-9 | TRBD2 | 16 | TGTGCCAGCAGCCCCCGGGGCGGGGGAGGCGTGAATGAGCAGTTCTTC | CASSPRGGGGVNEQFF
NA | TRBJ2-3 | TRBV7-6 | TRBD1 | 13 | TGTGCCAGCCAAGACAGGGTAACAGATACGCAGTATTTT | CASQDRVTDTQYF
few | TRBJ1-5 | TRBV30 | NA | 13 | TGTGCCTGGAGTCAGGGAGGAGATCAGCCCCAGCATTTT | CAWSQGGDQPQHF
NA | TRBJ1-6 | TRBV6-7 | NA | 15 | TGTGCCAGCAACTCCACGGGGGGGCTCAATTCACCCCTCCACTTT | CASNSTGGLNSPLHF
NA | TRBJ2-4 | TRBV6-1 | TRBD2 | 16 | TGTGCCAGCAGTGAAGCGCCAGCGGGAACCAAAAACATTCAGTACTTC | CASSEAPAGTKNIQYF
NA | TRBJ2-3 | TRBV6-1 | TRBD2 | 14 | TGTGCCAGCATCATTAGCGGGAGGTCAAATACGCAGTATTTT | CASIISGRSNTQYF
once | TRBJ1-4 | TRBV7-9 | TRBD1 | 14 | TGTGCCAGCAGCTCAGGACAGGGGGATGAAAAACTGTTTTTT | CASSSGQGDEKLFF
NA | TRBJ1-1 | TRBV19 | TRBD1 | 13 | TGTGCCAGTACAATCGACAGGGCCAGGGAAGCTTTCTTT | CASTIDRAREAFF